The 9 T cell receptor beta chains listed next were all sequenced from one sample in a study of T-cell reconstitution after alpha-beta-depleted transplantation in children. Unique molecular identifiers were used in preparing the TCRbeta library. TCRdb re-called the PCR reads with MiXCR, one entry per CDR3 protein. The sample yields about 350,000 distinct CDR3 sequences, roughly 15% seen once. The specimen comprised PBMCs, mostly from graft donor cells, sampled 360 days after TCRalphabeta/CD19-depleted stem cell transplant. These receptors were obtained from a male patient aged 2-15 years who had a stem cell transplant for acute lymphoblastic leukemia, so the T cells may come from the graft donor.

The CDR3 here is CASSLGDSGSGYTF. The CDR3, as DNA: TGTGCCAGCAGCCTAGGGGACAGCGGATCTGGCTACACCTTC. The genes are TRBV7-3 and TRBJ1-2, with 7 bases matching TRBD1. Germline loops: CDR1 SGHTA, CDR2 FQGTGA. J was trimmed by 7 bases and V by 5 bases; bases with no gene match: 10. The CDR3 consists of 14 residues.

The rearrangement joins TRBV4-3 to TRBJ2-1; the match to TRBD2 covers 7 bases. Per the germline V gene, CDR1 is LGHNA and CDR2 is YSLEER. With V trimmed by 0 bases and J by 8 bases, 22 bases remained unmatched. The CDR3 has 20 residues. The CDR3 DNA reads as TGCGCCAGCAGCCAAGATCCCCTGACACCGGGACTAAATAATGTGGATGAGCAGTTCTTC. This encodes CASSQDPLTPGLNNVDEQFF.

This clonotype was recorded at least ten times. The chain has TRBV10-3 and TRBJ2-5; TRBD1 is a possible D gene (6 bases). This CDR3 has 13 residues. CDR1 ENHRY and CDR2 SYGVKD come from the germline V gene. V was pared by 10 bases and J by 1 base, with 13 bases between. CDR3 sequence reads: CATQRGSQETQYF. CDR3 sequence (DNA): TGTGCCACCCAAAGGGGGTCCCAAGAGACCCAGTACTTC.

A few counts support this clonotype. The chain has TRBV29-1 and TRBJ2-1; 9 bases map to TRBD2. This CDR3 is built from 15 residues. CDR1 is SQVTM, CDR2 ANQGSEA, per germline. The V gene end was trimmed by 7 bases and the J gene end by 8 bases; junction bases not matched to a gene: 15. CDR3 loop: CSGRLRGLASDEQFF. As DNA, the CDR3 is TGCAGCGGCAGGCTTCGGGGACTAGCTTCGGATGAGCAGTTCTTC.

This clonotype came up many times. This CDR3 reads CASSPLGGTDTQYF. The CDR3 nucleotides are TGTGCCAGCAGCCCCCTGGGGGGCACAGATACGCAGTATTTT. The chain recombines TRBV12-3 or TRBV12-4 with TRBJ2-3; either TRBD1 or TRBD2 may fit D (5 bases each). The CDR3 covers 14 residues. V was cut by 6 bases and J by 1 base, with 11 bases left in between.

This chain joins TRBV29-1 and TRBJ2-4, with D tentatively TRBD2 (5 bases). Trimming shortened V by 7 bases and J by 2 bases, and 6 bases separated the two germline ends. Germline-derived CDR1 and CDR2 are SQVTM and ANQGSEA. This CDR3 spans 11 amino acids. The CDR3 loop is CSAGTKNIQYF. CDR3 nucleotides: TGCAGCGCCGGGACCAAAAACATTCAGTACTTC.

This clonotype was seen a few times. The CDR3 sequence is CASSQRGTSSYEQYF. The DNA of the CDR3 is TGCGCCAGCAGCCAAAGGGGGACTAGCAGTTACGAGCAGTACTTC. The chain recombines TRBV4-1 with TRBJ2-7, with TRBD2 matching over 9 bases. Losses at the gene ends were 2 bases for V and 4 bases for J; bases not matched to a gene: 6. Per the germline V gene, CDR1 is MGHRA and CDR2 is YSYEKL. The CDR3 totals 15 residues.

This clonotype was counted a few times. This chain connects TRBV28 to TRBJ2-1; the D gene is possibly TRBD2 (5 bases). The CDR3 consists of 14 residues. The germline V and J ends were trimmed by 3 bases and 6 bases, with 12 bases remaining between them. CDR1 is MDHEN, CDR2 SYDVKM, per germline. The CDR3 DNA is TGTGCCAGCAGTTTTAGCGCCGGTATCAATGAGCAGTTCTTC. Translating it yields CASSFSAGINEQFF. Full variable domain (outside the CDR3, taken from reference TRBV28 and TRBJ2-1): DVKVTQSSRYLVKRTGEKVFLECVQDMDHENMFWYRQDPGLGLRLIYFSYDVKMKEKGDIPEGYSVSREKKERFSLILESASTNQTSMYLCASSFSAGINEQFFGPGTRLTVL.

This clonotype was observed a handful of times. This rearrangement joins TRBV20-1 to TRBJ1-2; D call uncertain. The CDR3 sequence is 14 residues long. From germline, CDR1 is DFQATT and CDR2 SNEGSKA (reference sequence). The germline V and J ends were trimmed by 2 bases and 7 bases, with 17 bases remaining between them. Here the CDR3 DNA reads TGCAGTGCTAGACTGGCGGGGTGGGAGGGTGGCTACACCTTC. It codes for CSARLAGWEGGYTF.